The clone carrying this T cell receptor beta chain has a handful of counts. Its cognate antigen is unknown. This record belongs to a study of beta chain features in type 1 diabetes. Sequenced material consisted of expressed TCRB transcripts (all of the isolated RNA was reverse transcribed). The table came from immunoSEQ multiplex PCR; TCRdb's copy has only in-frame clones and leaves some out. The sample records 680,000 or so clones, under 15% being singletons. CDR1 MGHRA and CDR2 YSYEKL come from the germline V gene. CDR3 length: 12 residues. The ends were cut back, 6 bases at V and 7 bases at J, with 9 bases in the middle. Findings and caveats of the study: All four CD4+ subsets of Type 1 diabetes patients contained TCRB CDR3s that were moderately but significantly shorter.

The J gene is TRBJ1-4, the V gene TRBV4-1; D is unresolved. The TCR originated in a man aged 18 to 35 with type 1 diabetes. Specimen: naive CD4+ T cells from blood. CDR3 sequence (DNA): TGCGCCAGCAGGAGGGTTGGTGAAAAACTGTTTTTT. It yields the protein CASRRVGEKLFF.